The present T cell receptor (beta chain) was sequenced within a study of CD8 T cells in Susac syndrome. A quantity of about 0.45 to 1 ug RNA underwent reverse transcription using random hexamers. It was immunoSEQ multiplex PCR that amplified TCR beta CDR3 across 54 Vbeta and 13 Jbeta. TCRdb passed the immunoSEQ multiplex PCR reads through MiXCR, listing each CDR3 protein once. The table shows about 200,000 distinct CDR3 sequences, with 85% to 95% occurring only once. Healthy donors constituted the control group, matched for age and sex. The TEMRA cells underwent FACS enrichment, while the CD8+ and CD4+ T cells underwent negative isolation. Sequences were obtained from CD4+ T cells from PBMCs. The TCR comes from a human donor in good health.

CDR3 sequence (DNA): TGTGCCAGCAGCCCCAGGGCCGCAGATACGCAGTATTTT. The encoded protein is CASSPRAADTQYF. The chain joins TRBV7-8 to TRBJ2-3, with D possibly matching TRBD1 (5 bases). V gave up 5 bases and J gave up 4 bases, with 10 bases separating them. The CDR3 is 13 amino acids. Germline V gene sequence: CDR1 SGHVS, CDR2 FQNEAQ.